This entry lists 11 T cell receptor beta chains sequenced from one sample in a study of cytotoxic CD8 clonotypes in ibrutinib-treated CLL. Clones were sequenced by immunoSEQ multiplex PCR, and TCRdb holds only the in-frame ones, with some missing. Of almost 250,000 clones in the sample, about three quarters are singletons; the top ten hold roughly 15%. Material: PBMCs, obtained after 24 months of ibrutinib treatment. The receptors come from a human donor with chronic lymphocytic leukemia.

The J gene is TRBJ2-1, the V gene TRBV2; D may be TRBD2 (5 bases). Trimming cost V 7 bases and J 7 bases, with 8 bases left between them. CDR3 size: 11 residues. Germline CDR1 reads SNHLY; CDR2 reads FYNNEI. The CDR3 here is CASMGVNEQFF. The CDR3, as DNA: TGTGCCAGCATGGGAGTAAATGAGCAGTTCTTC.

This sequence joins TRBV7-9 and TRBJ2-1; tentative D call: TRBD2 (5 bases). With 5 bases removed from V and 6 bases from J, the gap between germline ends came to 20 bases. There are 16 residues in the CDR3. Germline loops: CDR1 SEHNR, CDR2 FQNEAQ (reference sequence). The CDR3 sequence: CASSPGWTRRGNEQFF. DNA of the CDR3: TGTGCCAGCAGCCCTGGGTGGACTCGCCGGGGCAATGAGCAGTTCTTC.

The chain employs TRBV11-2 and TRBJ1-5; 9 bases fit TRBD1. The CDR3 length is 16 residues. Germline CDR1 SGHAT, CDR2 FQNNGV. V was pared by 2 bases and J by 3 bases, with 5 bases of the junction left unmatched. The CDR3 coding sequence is TGTGCCAGCAGCTTAACCGGGACAGGGAACAATCAGCCCCAGCATTTT. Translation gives CASSLTGTGNNQPQHF. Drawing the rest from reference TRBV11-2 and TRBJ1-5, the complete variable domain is EAGVAQSPRYKIIEKRQSVAFWCNPISGHATLYWYQQILGQGPKLLIQFQNNGVVDDSQLPKDRFSAERLKGVDSTLKIQPAKLEDSAVYLCASSLTGTGNNQPQHFGDGTRLSIL.

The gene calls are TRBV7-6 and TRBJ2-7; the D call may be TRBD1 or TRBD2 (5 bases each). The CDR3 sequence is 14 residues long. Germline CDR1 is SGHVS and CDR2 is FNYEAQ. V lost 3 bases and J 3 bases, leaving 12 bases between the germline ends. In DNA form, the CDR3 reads TGTGCCAGCAGCTTTGGGACGGGTGACTACGAGCAGTACTTC. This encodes CASSFGTGDYEQYF.

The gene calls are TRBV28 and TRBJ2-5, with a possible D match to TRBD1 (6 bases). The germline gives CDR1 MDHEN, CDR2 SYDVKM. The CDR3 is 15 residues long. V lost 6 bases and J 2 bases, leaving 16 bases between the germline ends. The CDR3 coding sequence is TGTGCCAGCAGACCACCACAGGGAATGCAAGAGACCCAGTACTTC. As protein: CASRPPQGMQETQYF.

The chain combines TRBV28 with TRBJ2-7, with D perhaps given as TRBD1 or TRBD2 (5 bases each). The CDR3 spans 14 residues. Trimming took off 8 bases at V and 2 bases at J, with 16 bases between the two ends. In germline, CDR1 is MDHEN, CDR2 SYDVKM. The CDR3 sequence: CASFSGTVAYEQYF. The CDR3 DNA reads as TGTGCCAGCTTCTCTGGGACGGTTGCCTACGAGCAGTACTTC.

CDR3 DNA sequence: TGTGCCAGCAGTTCTGCCTCACTAACTAGCACAGATACGCAGTATTTT. Translating gives CASSSASLTSTDTQYF. The rearrangement uses TRBV28 and TRBJ2-3; D unclear. This CDR3 comprises 16 residues. The germline V gene has CDR1 MDHEN and CDR2 SYDVKM. Trimming cost V 4 bases and J 0 bases, with 14 bases left between them.

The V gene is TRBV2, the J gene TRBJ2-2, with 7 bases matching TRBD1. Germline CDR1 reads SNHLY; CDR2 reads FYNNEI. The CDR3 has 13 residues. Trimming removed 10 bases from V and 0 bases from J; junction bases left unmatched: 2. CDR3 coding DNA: TGTGCCAACGGGACAGCGAACACCGGGGAGCTGTTTTTT. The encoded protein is CANGTANTGELFF.

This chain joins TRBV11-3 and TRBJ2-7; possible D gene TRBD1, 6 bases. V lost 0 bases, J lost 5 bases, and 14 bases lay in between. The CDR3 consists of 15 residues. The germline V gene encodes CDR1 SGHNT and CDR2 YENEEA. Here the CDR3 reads CASSLDSGRGDEQYF. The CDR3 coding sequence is TGTGCCAGCAGCTTAGATTCCGGCAGGGGTGACGAGCAGTACTTC.

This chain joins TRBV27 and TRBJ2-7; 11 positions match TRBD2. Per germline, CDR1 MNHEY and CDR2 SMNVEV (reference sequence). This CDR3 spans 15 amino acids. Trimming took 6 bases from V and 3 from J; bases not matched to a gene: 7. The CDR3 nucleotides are TGTGCCAGCAGCCTTAGCGGGAGGGGACTCTACGAGCAGTACTTC. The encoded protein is CASSLSGRGLYEQYF.

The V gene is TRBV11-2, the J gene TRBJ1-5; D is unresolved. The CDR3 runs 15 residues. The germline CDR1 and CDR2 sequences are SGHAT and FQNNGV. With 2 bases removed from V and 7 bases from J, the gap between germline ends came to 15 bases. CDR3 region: CASSLIGHPSQPQHF. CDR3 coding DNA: TGTGCCAGCAGCTTAATTGGGCATCCGTCCCAGCCCCAGCATTTT.